Following are 16 T cell receptor beta chains from one sample sequenced in a study of beta chain features in type 1 diabetes. Every isolated RNA sample was fully reverse transcribed, so sequencing captured expressed TCRB transcripts. Assay: immunoSEQ multiplex PCR; the TCRdb copy retains only in-frame clones and omits some. The table records 150,000 to 190,000 clones, 7.5% to 10% of them present only once. Sequenced: central memory CD4+ T cells from blood. All receptors come from a man aged 18-30 years in good health.

This clone was found a few times. The same CDR3 also results from other DNA sequences found in this sample. The chain recombines TRBV7-2 with TRBJ2-5, with 8 bases matching TRBD2. With V trimmed by 6 bases and J by 4 bases, 10 bases remained unmatched. This CDR3 spans 15 amino acids. CDR1 and CDR2 from the germline V gene are SGHTA and FQGNSA. CDR3 amino acids: CASRQTSRGGETQYF. CDR3 bases: TGTGCCAGCAGACAAACTTCCCGGGGGGGAGAGACCCAGTACTTC.

The V and J genes are TRBV4-2 and TRBJ2-5, with 7 positions matching TRBD1. CDR1 is LGHNA, CDR2 YNFKEQ, per germline. Trimming cost V 4 bases and J 3 bases; bases outside gene matches: 2. This CDR3 has 13 residues. The CDR3 is CASSLTGEETQYF. The CDR3 coding sequence is TGTGCCAGCAGCCTTACAGGGGAAGAGACCCAGTACTTC.

This clone came up a few times. The chain combines TRBV19 with TRBJ1-2, with D possibly matching TRBD1 (5 bases). The V gene's germline CDR1 is LNHDA and CDR2 SQIVND (reference sequence). The CDR3 runs 15 residues. The germline V and J ends were trimmed by 3 bases and 3 bases, with 14 bases remaining between them. The CDR3 protein is CASSMEGVRDYGYTF. CDR3 nucleotide sequence: TGTGCCAGTAGTATGGAAGGGGTAAGGGACTATGGCTACACCTTC.

The genes are TRBV30 and TRBJ1-5; TRBD1 might be the D (6 bases). The germline V gene encodes CDR1 GTSNPN and CDR2 SVGIG (reference sequence). The CDR3 contains 16 residues. Deletions cut 0 bases from V and 1 base from J, with 13 bases between. CDR3: CAWSVHRGTSNQPQHF. The CDR3 coding sequence is TGTGCCTGGAGTGTTCATAGGGGGACGAGCAATCAGCCCCAGCATTTT.

The chain has TRBV5-4 and TRBJ1-1; 10 nucleotides align to TRBD1. V shed 4 bases, J shed 1 base, and the junction held 4 bases outside the gene matches. Germline V gives CDR1 SGHNT, CDR2 YYREEE (reference sequence). The CDR3 consists of 15 residues. CDR3 in amino acids: CASSLRQGANTEAFF. The CDR3 DNA reads as TGTGCCAGCAGCCTCCGACAGGGGGCGAACACTGAAGCTTTCTTT.

In its sample, this clone was seen a few times. This chain links TRBV7-2 with TRBJ2-5, with no clear D. The V end was cut by 4 bases, the J end by 4 bases, with 4 bases between. Germline V CDR1 and CDR2: SGHTA, FQGNSA. The CDR3 sequence is 11 residues long. In DNA form, the CDR3 reads TGTGCCAGCAGCTACGGAGAGACCCAGTACTTC. It is translated as CASSYGETQYF.

The gene calls are TRBV30 and TRBJ2-7; a weak D match, TRBD2 (6 bases). This CDR3 has 16 residues. CDR1 is GTSNPN and CDR2 is SVGIG in the germline V gene (reference sequence). Trimming shortened V by 3 bases and J by 4 bases, and 22 bases separated the two germline ends. In nucleotides, the CDR3 is TGTGCCTGGAGACTCGGGACTTCCGTCCCTTATTACGAGCAGTACTTC. Residues: CAWRLGTSVPYYEQYF.

DNA for the CDR3: TGTGCCTGGAACCAGCGGGGGCTAAATGAAAAACTGTTTTTT. This codes for CAWNQRGLNEKLFF. The chain uses TRBV30 and TRBJ1-4; tentatively, D is TRBD1 (6 bases). Per the germline V gene, CDR1 is GTSNPN and CDR2 is SVGIG (reference sequence). V lost 4 bases and J 5 bases, leaving 14 bases between the germline ends. The CDR3 covers 14 residues.

The J gene is TRBJ1-4, the V gene TRBV9; TRBD1 matches at 8 bases. The J segment lost 5 bases and the V segment lost 0 bases, leaving 3 bases of the junction unmatched. The CDR3 consists of 15 residues. Germline lookup yields CDR1 SGDLS and CDR2 YYNGEE. This CDR3 is CASSVGTGSNEKLFF. The CDR3 bases are TGTGCCAGCAGCGTAGGGACAGGGTCGAATGAAAAACTGTTTTTT.

This clone has only a few counts. CDR3 in DNA: TGTGCCAGCAGTGTGACGGGTAATTCACCCCTCCACTTT. It is translated as CASSVTGNSPLHF. V is TRBV6-1 and J is TRBJ1-6; the D is unclear. The CDR3 consists of 13 residues. V lost 4 bases and J lost 6, with 7 bases in between. Per the germline V gene, CDR1 is MNHNS and CDR2 is SASEGT.

This clone was seen only a few times. The chain joins TRBV6-1 to TRBJ1-6; 10 bases are a match to TRBD1. CDR1 and CDR2 from the germline V gene are MNHNS and SASEGT. V trimming: 2 bases; J trimming: 10 bases; junction bases outside the gene matches: 2. The CDR3 totals 14 residues. CDR3 sequence (DNA): TGTGCCAGCAGTGAACGGGACAGGGGCTCACCCCTCCACTTT. Its translation is CASSERDRGSPLHF.

This chain connects TRBV30 to TRBJ1-4; 7 bases are a match to TRBD1. Germline V CDR1 and CDR2: GTSNPN, SVGIG (reference sequence). V lost 1 base, J lost 8 bases, and 7 bases stayed unmatched. The CDR3 totals 14 residues. The CDR3 sequence: CAWSGTGVSEKLFF. DNA of the CDR3: TGTGCCTGGAGTGGAACAGGGGTATCCGAAAAACTGTTTTTT.

V is TRBV7-9 and J is TRBJ2-1; 14 positions agree with TRBD2. V dropped 0 bases and J dropped 4; count of bases not matched to a gene: 2. The germline gives CDR1 SEHNR, CDR2 FQNEAQ (reference sequence). The CDR3 is 17 residues long. Here the CDR3 reads CASSLAGTSGGYNEQFF. CDR3 bases: TGTGCCAGCAGCTTAGCAGGGACTAGCGGGGGTTACAATGAGCAGTTCTTC.

This clone showed up many times. V usage is TRBV28 and J usage is TRBJ2-7; 7 nucleotides match TRBD2. The CDR3 sequence is 14 residues long. CDR1 is MDHEN and CDR2 is SYDVKM in the germline V gene. Trimming at V came to 3 bases and at J to 5 bases, leaving 7 bases not matched to a gene. CDR3 residues: CASSFGGIGNEQYF. DNA of the CDR3: TGTGCCAGCAGTTTCGGGGGGATCGGCAACGAGCAGTACTTC.

This clone was observed a few times. The chain recombines TRBV28 with TRBJ1-5; TRBD1 agrees at 9 bases. The CDR3 consists of 14 residues. Looked up from germline, CDR1 is MDHEN and CDR2 is SYDVKM. With 7 bases clipped from V and 6 bases from J, the junction kept 7 bases outside the gene matches. The CDR3 region has the DNA TGTGCCAGCACTACGGGACAGGGAGGTCAGCCCCAGCATTTT. Translated: CASTTGQGGQPQHF.

This clone was seen a few times. This rearrangement joins TRBV4-2 to TRBJ2-5; D unclear. The CDR3 length is 13 residues. Germline assignment: CDR1 LGHNA and CDR2 YNFKEQ. The germline V and J ends were trimmed by 1 base and 3 bases, with 6 bases remaining between them. The CDR3 region has the DNA TGTGCCAGCAGCCAAGGGCAAGAAGAGACCCAGTACTTC. Translation gives CASSQGQEETQYF.